Sequencing of this TCR beta chain was carried out in a study of OX40 agonist ivuxolimab in advanced cancers. Across the whole study: Dose-escalation subjects each had hepatocellular carcinoma, melanoma, renal cell or head and neck cancer. General observations from the study: Low normalized clonal expansion also occurred in some nonresponding patients. At 0.1 to 3.0 mg/kg, clonal expansion of CD4+ and CD8+ blood T cells had occurred by week 6.

A remark on this clone: Its specificity is not known.

Generated by immunoSEQ multiplex PCR, the TCRdb table keeps only in-frame clones and is missing some. The repertoire holds tens of thousands of clones, with 75% to 95% as singletons. A history of autoimmune disease or systemic immunosuppression excluded patients. The CDR3 contains 14 residues. Unmatched junction bases numbered 5, after V lost 4 bases and J lost 4 bases. In germline, CDR1 is LNHNV, CDR2 YYDKDF (reference sequence). Specimen: CD4+ or CD8+ T cells sorted from blood, collected in a trial of the OX40 agonist ivuxolimab. The V call is TRBV15, the J call TRBJ1-1, with 8 nucleotides matching TRBD1. The source is an adult with an advanced solid tumor such as melanoma, head and neck, liver or kidney cancer. As DNA, the CDR3 is TGTGCCACCAGCAAGGACAGGGTACGCACTGAAGCTTTCTTT. Translated, it gives CATSKDRVRTEAFF. Filled out from reference TRBV15 and TRBJ1-1, the complete variable domain reads DAMVIQNPRYQVTQFGKPVTLSCSQTLNHNVMYWYQQKSSQAPKLLFHYYDKDFNNEADTPDNFQSRRPNTSFCFLDIRSPGLGDTAMYLCATSKDRVRTEAFFGQGTRLTVV.